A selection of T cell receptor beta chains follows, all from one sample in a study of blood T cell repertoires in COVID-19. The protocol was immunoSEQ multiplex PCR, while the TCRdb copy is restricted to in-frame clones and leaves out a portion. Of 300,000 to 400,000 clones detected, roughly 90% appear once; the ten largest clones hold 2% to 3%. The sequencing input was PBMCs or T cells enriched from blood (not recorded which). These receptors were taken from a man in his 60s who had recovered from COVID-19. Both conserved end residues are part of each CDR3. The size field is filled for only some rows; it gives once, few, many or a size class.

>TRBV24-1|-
CATSARGRGNTGELFF
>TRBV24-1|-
CATSDRDRGHEQFF
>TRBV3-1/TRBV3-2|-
CASGQVAGELFF
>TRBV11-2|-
CASSLAWRENISPYNEQFF
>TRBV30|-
CAWTRAINQPQHF
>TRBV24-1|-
CATSDPSAGSSYNEQFF
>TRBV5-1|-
CASSPGQGGTIYF
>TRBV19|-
CASSSPPTGLNTGELFF
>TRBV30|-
CAWTDQETQYF
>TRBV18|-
CASSPTAPRDNNEQFF
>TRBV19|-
CASSTRGLAGGGGSYEQYF
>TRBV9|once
CASSVSPYSNQPQHF
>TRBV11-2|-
CASSQSGRAFEQYF
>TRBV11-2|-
CASTAVGGSTQYF
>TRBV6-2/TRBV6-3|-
CASSYVPANGELFF
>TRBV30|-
CAWRPPGLAGGRATQYF
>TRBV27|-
CASSPTGASGNTIYF
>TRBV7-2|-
CASSLAGGAKGNTIYF
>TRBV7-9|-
CASSPTGTGDGYTF
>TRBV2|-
CASSIAGGSGANVLTF
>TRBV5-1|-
CASSLAAGHTEAFF
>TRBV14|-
CASSPIGQSNYGYTF
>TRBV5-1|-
CASSDGGNLGAFF
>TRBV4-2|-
CASSQRTGVNYGYTF
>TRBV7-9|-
CASRGLAGVDEQFF
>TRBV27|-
CASSLFGGAGANNEQFF
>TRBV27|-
CASRRPGQVGGYTF
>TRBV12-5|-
CASGLVHGQGQYF
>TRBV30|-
CACEQGSNQPQHF
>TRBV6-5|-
CASSPRQGVYGYTF
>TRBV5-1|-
CASSTLAVGGEQYF
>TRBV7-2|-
CASSLETGRNEKLFF
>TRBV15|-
CATSRGTGQELYQQYF
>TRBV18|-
CASSPPSSGGQPQHF
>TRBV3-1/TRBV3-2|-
CASKGQGHTGELFF
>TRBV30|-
CAWSRGLNTEAFF
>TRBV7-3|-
CASSLGSGGHGETQYF
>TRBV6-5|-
CASRTYRVSNQPQHF
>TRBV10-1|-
CASSREAGGYNEQFF
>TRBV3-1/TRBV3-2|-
CASSLVRNEQFF